These 23 T cell receptor beta chains share one sample of origin, sequenced in a study of T-cell memory formation after mild COVID-19 (dated by TCRdb to the early 2020s). The library was obtained by 5' RACE. Sequencing instrument: Illumina NovaSeq 6000. The public reads were quality trimmed at Q25 with fastp and then assembled into clones with MiXCR by TCRdb, keeping productive beta chains. Each entry merges the rows of one CDR3 protein and shows their most common DNA and genes. Counted in this sample were fewer than 350,000 distinct CDR3 sequences; roughly 18% of them appeared once. The ten biggest clones cover roughly 23% of the sample. The specimen sequenced was PBMCs or a T cell subset sorted from them (not recorded which). The source of these receptors is a man aged 18 to 30 who had mild COVID-19 (a few samples of this study predate the infection). The sample titles of this study are shuffled in the database, so cell type and time point are left out; the donor was told from shared clones.

The gene calls are TRBV7-8 and TRBJ2-7; D gene ambiguous. The germline CDR1 and CDR2 sequences are SGHVS and FQNEAQ. V was clipped by 0 bases and J by 3 bases, with 6 bases between them. The CDR3 consists of 13 residues. CDR3 loop: CASSLATGYEQYF. The CDR3 DNA sequence: TGTGCCAGCAGCTTAGCGACGGGCTACGAGCAGTACTTC.

This clonotype was seen a few times. The chain recombines TRBV12-3 or TRBV12-4 with TRBJ2-3; D gene ambiguous. Trimming took 6 bases from V and 2 from J, leaving 15 bases between them. This CDR3 spans 15 amino acids. The CDR3 spells CASRPARRVTDTQYF. The CDR3 DNA reads as TGTGCCAGCAGACCCGCTCGCCGGGTCACAGATACGCAGTATTTT.

The chain employs TRBV4-3 and TRBJ1-1; D is perhaps TRBD1 (5 bases). The germline V and J ends were trimmed by 2 bases and 10 bases, with 14 bases remaining between them. Germline loops: CDR1 LGHNA, CDR2 YSLEER. CDR3 length: 13 residues. CDR3 protein: CASSQFPGRRAFF. DNA of the CDR3: TGCGCCAGCAGCCAATTCCCGGGACGACGAGCTTTCTTT.

This clonotype was seen more than once but under ten times. The rearrangement joins TRBV7-3 to TRBJ2-1; D perhaps matches TRBD1 (6 bases). Trimming stripped 5 bases from V and 8 bases from J, with 13 bases between. The CDR3 has 13 amino acids. CDR1 SGHTA and CDR2 FQGTGA come from the germline V gene. CDR3: CASSTQGSDEQFF. The DNA for the CDR3 is TGTGCCAGCAGCACGCAGGGGAGCGATGAGCAGTTCTTC.

J is TRBJ2-7 and V is TRBV7-8; D call uncertain. Trimming cost V 5 bases and J 3 bases, with 11 bases left between them. This CDR3 spans 13 amino acids. The V gene's germline CDR1 is SGHVS and CDR2 FQNEAQ. The CDR3 coding sequence is TGTGCCAGCAGCAATGCTCAAGACTACGAGCAGTACGTC. As protein: CASSNAQDYEQYV.

This chain joins TRBV27 and TRBJ1-1; maybe TRBD1 (5 bases). V was shortened by 4 bases and J by 3 bases, with 18 bases between the two germline ends. In germline, CDR1 is MNHEY, CDR2 SMNVEV (reference sequence). The CDR3 totals 16 residues. CDR3 sequence: CASSSYSRVRDTEAFF. CDR3 DNA sequence: TGTGCCAGCAGTTCATACTCCAGGGTTCGGGACACTGAAGCTTTCTTT.

This clonotype has ten or more counts. The CDR3: CASSEEGSSTDTQYF. The CDR3 DNA is TGTGCCAGCAGTGAAGAGGGATCTAGCACAGATACGCAGTATTTT. J is TRBJ2-3 and V is TRBV6-4; a weak D match, TRBD2 (5 bases). V was shortened by 3 bases and J by 0 bases, with 10 bases between the two germline ends. This CDR3 comprises 15 residues. The germline V gene has CDR1 MRHNA and CDR2 SNTAGT.

The sample holds a few counts of this clonotype. The chain recombines TRBV24-1 with TRBJ2-3, with a tentative D call TRBD2 (5 bases). V dropped 3 bases and J dropped 2 bases, with 11 bases sitting between them. This CDR3 region has 15 residues. From germline, CDR1 is KGHDR and CDR2 SFDVKD. CDR3 in amino acids: CATSDSGLVTDTQYF. In nucleotides, the CDR3 is TGTGCCACCAGTGATAGCGGACTGGTCACAGATACGCAGTATTTT.

The chain has TRBV2 and TRBJ1-6; D ambiguous. This CDR3 comprises 16 residues. The ends were cut back, 7 bases at V and 5 bases at J, with 18 bases in the middle. Germline-derived CDR1 and CDR2 are SNHLY and FYNNEI. CDR3 sequence (DNA): TGTGCCAGCACCCCCGAACAACAGAGAAATAATTCACCCCTCCACTTT. Translating it yields CASTPEQQRNNSPLHF.

CDR3 sequence reads: CAIGGADTQYF. The CDR3, as DNA: TGTGCCATCGGCGGGGCAGATACGCAGTATTTT. The V and J genes are TRBV10-3 and TRBJ2-3; tentative D call: TRBD2 (6 bases). Trimming cost V 8 bases and J 4 bases, with 7 bases left between them. Germline-derived CDR1 and CDR2 are ENHRY and SYGVKD. The CDR3 has 11 residues.

This clonotype showed up just a few times. The V call is TRBV6-5, the J call TRBJ1-2, with D unresolved. V was cut by 3 bases and J by 1 base, with 9 bases left in between. From germline, CDR1 is MNHEY and CDR2 SVGAGI. CDR3 length: 14 residues. CDR3 nucleotide sequence: TGTGCCAGCAGTTATAGGCAGGATAACTATGGCTACACCTTC. Translated: CASSYRQDNYGYTF.

This clonotype showed up just a few times. V usage is TRBV7-3 and J usage is TRBJ2-1; 7 bases line up with TRBD1. The CDR3 runs to 15 residues. Germline lookup yields CDR1 SGHTA and CDR2 FQGTGA. Germline trimming cut 5 bases from V and 10 bases from J; bases unmatched to any gene: 14. DNA for the CDR3: TGTGCCAGCAGCCGGCGACAGGGTGGGAGTGAGGAGCAGTTCTTC. Its protein is CASSRRQGGSEEQFF.

This chain uses TRBV7-9 with TRBJ1-2, with D unresolved. Germline CDR1 SEHNR, CDR2 FQNEAQ (reference sequence). V was cut by 5 bases and J by 4 bases, with 11 bases left in between. The CDR3 runs to 13 residues. The CDR3 sequence is CASSAPQIYGYTF. CDR3 coding DNA: TGTGCCAGCAGCGCCCCCCAGATCTATGGCTACACCTTC.

This clonotype was counted a few times. The rearrangement uses TRBV30 and TRBJ1-1; D is unclear. The V end lost 5 bases, the J end lost 5 bases, and 15 bases lay between the germline ends. The CDR3 is made up of 13 amino acids. Germline V gene lookup returns CDR1 GTSNPN and CDR2 SVGIG (reference sequence). CDR3 DNA: TGTGCCTGGGCCCTCGGCGGACGGACTGAAGCTTTCTTT. The encoded protein is CAWALGGRTEAFF.

J is TRBJ1-1 and V is TRBV18, with D hard to call. Germline V CDR1 and CDR2: KGHSH, LQKENI. This CDR3 spans 13 amino acids. Trimming left V 6 bases short and J 5 bases short, with 13 bases between. CDR3 sequence reads: CASSRTIETEAFF. CDR3 DNA: TGTGCCAGCTCCCGAACCATCGAGACTGAAGCTTTCTTT.

This rearrangement joins TRBV28 to TRBJ1-1; no firm D call. Per germline, CDR1 MDHEN and CDR2 SYDVKM. This CDR3 has 13 amino acids. The V gene lost 2 bases and the J gene lost 4 bases, with 8 bases spanning the gap. As DNA, the CDR3 is TGTGCCAGCAGTTTACTCGGACGCACTGAAGCTTTCTTT. It specifies CASSLLGRTEAFF.

This clonotype was recorded a few times. This chain connects TRBV29-1 to TRBJ2-7; D is undetermined. This CDR3 is 11 amino acids long. CDR1 SQVTM and CDR2 ANQGSEA come from the germline V gene. V shed 4 bases and J shed 3 bases, with 7 bases lying between them. CDR3 protein: CSVGRFYEQYF. The DNA of the CDR3 is TGCAGCGTTGGCAGATTCTACGAGCAGTACTTC.

The chain joins TRBV6-5 to TRBJ2-6, with a weak D call TRBD2 (6 bases). Germline V lookup: CDR1 MNHEY, CDR2 SVGAGI. V was shortened by 2 bases and J by 0 bases, with 11 bases between the two germline ends. CDR3 size: 17 residues. The CDR3 region has the DNA TGTGCCAGCAGTTACGGGGGGATCAGCTCTGGGGCCAACGTCCTGACTTTC. Protein sequence: CASSYGGISSGANVLTF.

This clonotype has only a few counts. The chain uses TRBV28 and TRBJ1-5; no firm D call. V shed 4 bases and J shed 9 bases, with 7 bases lying between them. The V gene's germline CDR1 is MDHEN and CDR2 SYDVKM. CDR3 length equals 11 residues. CDR3 protein: CASSSDSPQHF. CDR3 nucleotide sequence: TGTGCCAGCAGTTCCGACTCGCCCCAGCATTTT.

The CDR3 here is CASTSGVNIQYF. Here the CDR3 DNA reads TGTGCCAGCACGTCAGGGGTGAACATTCAGTACTTC. This chain links TRBV28 with TRBJ2-4, with TRBD1 as a possible D gene (6 bases). The V end lost 7 bases, the J end lost 7 bases, and 11 bases lay between the germline ends. The V gene's germline CDR1 is MDHEN and CDR2 SYDVKM. The CDR3 contains 12 residues.

V gene TRBV7-2 combines with J gene TRBJ1-1; 7 bases align to TRBD1. The CDR3 covers 14 residues. The J segment lost 3 bases and the V segment lost 5 bases, leaving 6 bases of the junction unmatched. Germline V gene lookup returns CDR1 SGHTA and CDR2 FQGNSA. The CDR3 region is CASSKGATYTEAFF. The CDR3 nucleotides read TGTGCCAGCAGCAAGGGGGCGACGTACACTGAAGCTTTCTTT.

This clonotype was detected ten times or more. The chain recombines TRBV20-1 with TRBJ2-1; 12 bases are a match to TRBD1. V was pared by 3 bases and J by 9 bases, with 3 bases of the junction left unmatched. The CDR3 sequence is 13 residues long. Per the germline V gene, CDR1 is DFQATT and CDR2 is SNEGSKA (reference sequence). The CDR3 bases are TGCAGTGCTAGTGGGACAGGGGGCACTGAGCAGTTCTTC. It encodes CSASGTGGTEQFF.

This clonotype was observed a handful of times. This chain connects TRBV5-1 to TRBJ1-3, with D possibly being TRBD1 (5 bases). This CDR3 comprises 16 residues. Trimming removed 3 bases from V and 0 bases from J, with 13 bases in between. CDR1 and CDR2 from the germline V gene are SGHRS and YFSETQ. CDR3: CASSWGDPSSGNTIYF. CDR3 nucleotides: TGCGCCAGCAGCTGGGGGGACCCAAGCTCTGGAAACACCATATATTTT.